Listed below are T cell receptor beta chains from one sample, sequenced in a study of a mutant IDH1 vaccine in newly diagnosed glioma. No antigen has been assigned to these receptors. Sequencing was performed with immunoSEQ multiplex PCR; in TCRdb, only in-frame clones are kept and a portion is missing. This sample has more than 40,000 clones, with more than 70% found just once. This specimen was PBMCs, taken from a glioma patient whose treatment included an IDH1 peptide vaccine. These TCRs come from a woman between 40 and 50 years old with glioma. The CDR3 runs from the conserved cysteine through the conserved F or W. The D gene is left open where the match is weak.

v_call	d_call	cdr3_length	j_call	cdr3_aa	cdr3_nt
TRBV4-1	-	14	TRBJ1-5	CASSQDRFYQPQHF	TGCGCCAGCAGCCAAGATCGTTTTTATCAGCCCCAGCATTTT
TRBV7-2	-	15	TRBJ1-1	CASSLAPGSGTEAFF	TGTGCCAGCAGCTTAGCCCCCGGAAGCGGCACTGAAGCTTTCTTT
TRBV19	TRBD1	16	TRBJ2-7	CASSHPLGTGEYEQYF	TGTGCCAGTAGTCACCCCCTGGGGACAGGGGAATACGAGCAGTACTTC
TRBV19	TRBD1	14	TRBJ2-3	CASSIQGGTDTQYF	TGTGCCAGTAGTATACAGGGGGGCACAGATACGCAGTATTTT
TRBV9	-	14	TRBJ1-5	CASSVGNSNQPQHF	TGTGCCAGCAGCGTAGGAAATAGCAATCAGCCCCAGCATTTT
TRBV28	-	14	TRBJ1-5	CASILQGGGQPQHF	TGTGCCAGCATCCTACAGGGAGGTGGTCAGCCCCAGCATTTT
TRBV9	TRBD2	16	TRBJ2-3	CASSVAASGKTDTQYF	TGTGCCAGCAGCGTAGCGGCTAGCGGGAAAACAGATACGCAGTATTTT
TRBV7-2	TRBD1	15	TRBJ2-3	CASSDRTGVTDTQYF	TGTGCCAGCAGCGACAGGACAGGGGTAACAGATACGCAGTATTTT
TRBV6-1	-	14	TRBJ2-7	CASSVTPNSYEQYF	TGTGCCAGCAGTGTAACCCCAAATTCCTACGAGCAGTACTTC
TRBV9	-	16	TRBJ2-2	CASSGGGLGVSGELFF	TGTGCCAGCAGCGGAGGAGGTCTGGGTGTGAGCGGGGAGCTGTTTTTT